This T cell receptor beta chain was observed in a study of control samples from healthy donors and cancer patients (dated by TCRdb to about 2020). The trim is 8 bases for V and 2 bases for J, with a gap of 18 bases between the germline ends. Measured from the cysteine to the phenylalanine, the CDR3 is 16 residues long. The DNA shown is the 48-base CDR3, in frame from base 1. CDR1 and CDR2 were assigned from the germline V gene as SGHVS and FQNEAQ. Libraries were made using the immunoSEQ multiplex PCR assay. Imported from immuneACCESS, the table was reduced by TCRdb to in-frame sequences with V and J called. These copies leave out some clones; in studies compared against another copy, an unresolved V gene accounts for under half, and the cause of the remainder is not known. In all, the sample holds about 89,000 clones, and 85% of those were seen once. The ten largest clones represent roughly 2% of the sample.

Regarding this clone: What antigen it recognizes has not been identified. Base qualities are not at hand, and no much larger clone is one base apart.

Here the chain combines TRBV7-8 and TRBJ2-2; possibly the D gene is TRBD2, per 6 matching bases. What was sequenced was blood. The sequence came from a woman aged 40 to 50 in good health. The nucleotides are TGTGCCAGCGTCCACGGGACTCTCTCCAACACCGGGGAGCTGTTTTTT. Translated, it reads CASVHGTLSNTGELFF.